Following are 24 T cell receptor beta chains from one sample sequenced in a study of blood T cell repertoires in COVID-19. Some clones are missing from TCRdb's copy, which holds only in-frame ones; the method was immunoSEQ multiplex PCR. The sample contains about 50,000 clones, over 75% of which appear only once. The specimen was peripheral blood. Receptor source: a human donor in a cohort sampled during active COVID-19.

CDR3 in DNA: TGTGCCTGGACTGAGGCGGGAGGGCCCTCAGATACGCAGTATTTT. Encoded protein: CAWTEAGGPSDTQYF. The rearrangement uses TRBV30 and TRBJ2-3; 9 nucleotides agree with TRBD2. CDR3 length: 15 amino acids. The junction had 9 bases not matched to a gene; V was cut back by 4 bases and J by 4 bases. Germline CDR1 and CDR2: GTSNPN and SVGIG (reference sequence).

The rearrangement uses TRBV29-1 and TRBJ2-7; TRBD1 might be the D (6 bases). Germline assignment: CDR1 SQVTM and CDR2 ANQGSEA. The germline V and J ends were trimmed by 1 base and 0 bases, with 19 bases remaining between them. This CDR3 has 17 residues. This chain's CDR3 is CSVEVAFLEDSSYEQYF. The CDR3 DNA is TGCAGCGTTGAAGTGGCGTTTCTGGAGGACAGCTCCTACGAGCAGTACTTC.

The chain recombines TRBV9 with TRBJ2-1; 9 nucleotides line up with TRBD2. V gave up 3 bases and J gave up 8 bases; unmatched junction bases: 9. CDR3 size: 15 residues. Germline V gene sequence: CDR1 SGDLS, CDR2 YYNGEE. CDR3 residues: CASSAGTSPRDEQFF. The DNA for the CDR3 is TGTGCCAGCAGCGCCGGGACTAGCCCTAGGGATGAGCAGTTCTTC.

The chain uses TRBV19 and TRBJ2-3, with 8 bases fitting TRBD2. This CDR3 is 14 amino acids long. Germline V gives CDR1 LNHDA, CDR2 SQIVND (reference sequence). Trimming took 9 bases from V and 2 from J; bases not matched to a gene: 7. In DNA form, the CDR3 reads TGTGCCAGCGTAGACGGGAGGGACACAGATACGCAGTATTTT. It encodes CASVDGRDTDTQYF. Based on the CDR3 plus reference TRBV19 and TRBJ2-3, the full variable domain is DGGITQSPKYLFRKEGQNVTLSCEQNLNHDAMYWYRQDPGQGLRLIYYSQIVNDFQKGDIAEGYSVSREKKESFPLTVTSAQKNPTAFYLCASVDGRDTDTQYFGPGTRLTVL.

This sequence joins TRBV28 and TRBJ1-5; 7 bases map to TRBD1. Germline values: CDR1 MDHEN, CDR2 SYDVKM. J lost 7 bases, V lost 4 bases, and 7 bases had no gene match. The length of the CDR3 is 14 residues. Here the CDR3 reads CASSYGTEPQPQHF. The CDR3 nucleotides read TGTGCCAGCAGTTATGGGACAGAACCCCAGCCCCAGCATTTT.

The chain employs TRBV18 and TRBJ1-1; 7 bases are shared with TRBD1. V shed 5 bases and J 6 bases; nucleotides not matched to a gene: 6. Germline CDR1 is KGHSH and CDR2 is LQKENI. CDR3 length equals 13 residues. CDR3 DNA sequence: TGTGCCAGCTCAATAACAGGGGTTCCTGAAGCTTTCTTT. It translates to CASSITGVPEAFF. Combining the CDR3 with reference TRBV18 and TRBJ1-1 gives the whole variable domain NAGVMQNPRHLVRRRGQEARLRCSPMKGHSHVYWYRQLPEEGLKFMVYLQKENIIDESGMPKERFSAEFPKEGPSILRIQQVVRGDSAAYFCASSITGVPEAFFGQGTRLTVV.

This chain uses TRBV19 with TRBJ2-7, with a weak D call TRBD2 (5 bases). With 1 base removed from V and 0 bases from J, the gap between germline ends came to 25 bases. Germline assignment: CDR1 LNHDA and CDR2 SQIVND (reference sequence). This CDR3 comprises 20 residues. Here the CDR3 DNA reads TGTGCCAGTAGTATAGGTCCCGGAAGACGGCCAGCGGAAAGCTCCTACGAGCAGTACTTC. As protein: CASSIGPGRRPAESSYEQYF.

The gene calls are TRBV11-2 and TRBJ2-1; no reliable D call. CDR3 length: 11 amino acids. Between the trimmed V and J ends, which lost 5 bases and 8 bases, there was a span of 7 bases. Germline V gene lookup returns CDR1 SGHAT and CDR2 FQNNGV. The CDR3 DNA is TGTGCCAGCAGCCTACGCGATGAGCAGTTCTTC. Translation: CASSLRDEQFF.

The chain couples TRBV10-3 to TRBJ1-5, with D maybe TRBD1 (6 bases). The CDR3 is made up of 15 amino acids. The germline CDR1 and CDR2 sequences are ENHRY and SYGVKD. V dropped 3 bases and J dropped 3 bases, with 12 bases sitting between them. DNA for the CDR3: TGTGCCATCAGTGATGGACAGACCTACAATCAGCCCCAGCATTTT. This translates into CAISDGQTYNQPQHF.

This clone was counted between two and nine times. As DNA, the CDR3 is TGTGCCAGCAGCTTAGTCCCAGGGTCGTCTCAGCCCCAGCATTTT. Amino acids: CASSLVPGSSQPQHF. The J gene is TRBJ1-5, the V gene TRBV11-2, with D possibly matching TRBD1 (5 bases). The CDR3 sequence is 15 residues long. Trimming left V 1 base short and J 6 bases short, with 13 bases between. CDR1 and CDR2 (germline): SGHAT, FQNNGV.

V and J are TRBV6-5 and TRBJ1-3; a possible D gene is TRBD1 (5 bases). This CDR3 spans 16 amino acids. Germline CDR1 and CDR2: MNHEY and SVGAGI. Trimming removed 2 bases from V and 0 bases from J, with 11 bases in between. CDR3: CASSYEQDSSGNTIYF. CDR3 coding DNA: TGTGCCAGCAGTTACGAACAGGATAGCTCTGGAAACACCATATATTTT.

The chain joins TRBV5-4 to TRBJ1-1, with a possible D match to TRBD1 (5 bases). This CDR3 has 14 residues. V lost 5 bases and J 5 bases, leaving 16 bases between the germline ends. The germline gives CDR1 SGHNT, CDR2 YYREEE (reference sequence). The CDR3 is CASRGEEGKTEAFF. The CDR3 DNA sequence: TGTGCCAGCAGGGGGGAGGAGGGCAAAACTGAAGCTTTCTTT.

The chain carries TRBV3-1 (or the pseudogene TRBV3-2) and TRBJ2-1, with TRBD2 matching over 7 bases. Germline V lookup: CDR1 LGHDT, CDR2 YNNKEL (reference sequence). This CDR3 comprises 12 residues. Germline trimming cut 3 bases from V and 7 bases from J; bases unmatched to any gene: 0. CDR3 in DNA: TGTGCCAGCAGCCAGGGGGGGAATGAGCAGTTCTTC. Translating gives CASSQGGNEQFF.

V and J are TRBV30 and TRBJ1-5; TRBD1 agrees at 7 bases. The V segment lost 8 bases and the J segment 3 bases; nucleotides outside the gene matches: 10. In germline, CDR1 is GTSNPN, CDR2 SVGIG (reference sequence). This CDR3 is 14 amino acids long. The CDR3 here is CAMTPGQYNQPQHF. CDR3 sequence (DNA): TGTGCCATGACTCCGGGACAGTACAATCAGCCCCAGCATTTT.

This chain connects TRBV29-1 to TRBJ1-1; D remains unclear. V was cut by 4 bases and J by 1 base, with 10 bases left in between. Germline CDR1 is SQVTM and CDR2 is ANQGSEA. This CDR3 is built from 13 residues. As DNA, the CDR3 is TGCAGCGTTGTTAGTCCGAGGAACACTGAAGCTTTCTTT. Residues: CSVVSPRNTEAFF.

This chain connects TRBV7-2 to TRBJ2-5, with D tentatively TRBD2 (5 bases). Germline assignment: CDR1 SGHTA and CDR2 FQGNSA. V was cut by 5 bases and J by 2 bases, with 18 bases left in between. The CDR3 totals 16 residues. The CDR3 reads CASSPYVAQYQETQYF. The CDR3 nucleotides read TGTGCCAGCAGCCCCTACGTAGCGCAATATCAAGAGACCCAGTACTTC.

This clone was seen a handful of times. The V and J genes are TRBV2 and TRBJ2-7; 10 nucleotides match TRBD2. This CDR3 comprises 16 residues. CDR1 and CDR2 from the germline V gene are SNHLY and FYNNEI. V lost 4 bases, J lost 6 bases, and 12 bases stayed unmatched. CDR3 sequence: CASSAPLAGASGEQYF. The DNA of the CDR3 is TGTGCCAGCAGTGCCCCTCTAGCGGGAGCCTCCGGCGAGCAGTACTTC.

The rearrangement links TRBV21-1 to TRBJ2-1; the table's TRBD1 call for D was not verified on the DNA. TRBV21-1 is noted as a pseudogene. This CDR3 comprises 15 residues. CDR3 sequence (DNA): TGTGCCAGCAGCAGGCCGGGACAGGGGTGCAATGAGCAGTTCTTC. It yields the protein CASSRPGQGCNEQFF.

The chain is built from TRBV2 and TRBJ2-5; perhaps TRBD1 as D (5 bases). The CDR3 spans 12 residues. V gave up 6 bases and J gave up 5 bases, with 10 bases separating them. The germline gives CDR1 SNHLY, CDR2 FYNNEI. The CDR3 DNA reads TGTGCCAGCAGGGACATGGGGGAGACCCAGTACTTC. It translates to CASRDMGETQYF.

There are a few counts of this clone. The rearrangement joins TRBV7-2 to TRBJ1-2, with D unclear. V lost 1 base and J 6 bases, leaving 18 bases between the germline ends. Germline-derived CDR1 and CDR2 are SGHTA and FQGNSA. CDR3 length: 16 residues. The CDR3 bases are TGTGCCAGCAGCTTAGAACAGCTCCTGCCTTTGGATGGCTACACCTTC. Translating gives CASSLEQLLPLDGYTF.

The chain is built from TRBV7-2 and TRBJ2-6; maybe TRBD2 (5 bases). Germline CDR1 and CDR2: SGHTA and FQGNSA. The CDR3 is 17 residues long. The ends were cut back, 4 bases at V and 0 bases at J, with 13 bases in the middle. CDR3 sequence reads: CASSSRTGSSGANVLTF. The CDR3 DNA follows: TGTGCCAGCAGCTCCCGGACGGGGAGCTCTGGGGCCAACGTCCTGACTTTC.

The CDR3 sequence is CATVGQGLSNQPQHF. CDR3 sequence (DNA): TGTGCCACCGTTGGACAGGGGCTTAGCAATCAGCCCCAGCATTTT. This chain uses TRBV5-8 with TRBJ1-5, with 9 bases aligning to TRBD1. The germline CDR1 and CDR2 sequences are SGHTS and YDEGEE. V was clipped by 9 bases and J by 0 bases; unmatched bases: 7. The CDR3 loop spans 15 amino acids.

This sequence joins TRBV6-2 or TRBV6-3 and TRBJ1-4; possibly TRBD1 for D (5 bases). V was clipped by 4 bases and J by 8 bases, with 17 bases between them. In germline, CDR1 is MNHEY, CDR2 SVGEGT. There are 15 residues in the CDR3. The CDR3 nucleotides are TGTGCCAGCAGTTCCGGGCAGGGTCTACGGGAAAAACTGTTTTTT. It is translated as CASSSGQGLREKLFF.

This chain joins TRBV7-9 and TRBJ1-1; D is perhaps TRBD1 (5 bases). This CDR3 contains 13 residues. The germline CDR1 and CDR2 sequences are SEHNR and FQNEAQ (reference sequence). V shed 2 bases and J shed 1 base, with 5 bases lying between them. CDR3 residues: CASSLQGNTEAFF. In DNA, the CDR3 is TGTGCCAGCAGCTTACAGGGGAACACTGAAGCTTTCTTT. The complete variable domain, with remaining parts taken from reference TRBV7-9 and TRBJ1-1, reads DTGVSQNPRHKITKRGQNVTFRCDPISEHNRLYWYRQTLGQGPEFLTYFQNEAQLEKSRLLSDRFSAERPKGSFSTLEIQRTEQGDSAMYLCASSLQGNTEAFFGQGTRLTVV.